These T cell receptor beta chains were read from a single sample in a study of blood T cell repertoires in COVID-19. The data were produced by immunoSEQ multiplex PCR, yet TCRdb's version contains in-frame clones alone and is incomplete. Among about 360,000 clones, approximately 87% were seen once, and the ten largest hold approximately 1.2%. Material: PBMCs or T cells enriched from blood (not recorded which). The source is a man aged 25 to 40 who had recovered from COVID-19. Each CDR3 is given with its conserved first and last residue. The order of the fields is J gene, V gene, clone size, D gene, CDR3 length, CDR3 protein, CDR3 DNA. D genes are given only for firm matches. Clone size appears in some rows only: once, few, many, or a class for an expanded clone.

TRBJ2-5	TRBV6-5	NA	NA	15	CASSYMAGAEETQYF	TGTGCCAGCAGTTATATGGCGGGGGCGGAAGAGACCCAGTACTTC
TRBJ1-2	TRBV29-1	NA	NA	11	CSVGQSDGYTF	TGCAGCGTTGGACAGTCGGATGGCTACACCTTC
TRBJ2-3	TRBV18	NA	TRBD1	15	CASSPTGGAGDTQYF	TGTGCCAGCTCCCCGACAGGGGGCGCAGGAGATACGCAGTATTTT
TRBJ2-3	TRBV9	NA	TRBD2	14	CASASGDFPDTQYF	TGTGCCAGCGCCAGCGGGGATTTCCCAGATACGCAGTATTTT
TRBJ1-4	TRBV5-1	NA	NA	13	CASSKGGREKLFF	TGCGCCAGCAGCAAAGGCGGTCGGGAAAAACTGTTTTTT
TRBJ1-2	TRBV7-2	NA	NA	13	CASTPSTDYGYTF	TGTGCCAGCACCCCGTCCACGGACTATGGCTACACCTTC
TRBJ1-2	TRBV2	NA	NA	14	CASSAEVRLYGYTF	TGTGCCAGCAGTGCCGAGGTTAGATTATATGGCTACACCTTC
TRBJ1-5	TRBV4-1	NA	TRBD1	18	CASSRGTGRFIGNQPQHF	TGCGCCAGCAGCCGCGGGACAGGGCGATTCATTGGCAATCAGCCCCAGCATTTT
TRBJ1-2	TRBV3-1/TRBV3-2	NA	NA	13	CASSPAVTHGYTF	TGTGCCAGCAGCCCCGCCGTAACACATGGCTACACCTTC
TRBJ1-4	TRBV25-1	NA	NA	13	CASRATQWEKLFF	TGTGCCAGCCGAGCAACCCAATGGGAAAAACTGTTTTTT
TRBJ1-4	TRBV5-5	NA	TRBD1	14	CASSPTGTDEKLFF	TGTGCCAGCAGCCCAACCGGGACAGATGAAAAACTGTTTTTT
TRBJ2-1	TRBV29-1	NA	TRBD2	16	CSVVGLKRGGMNEQFF	TGCAGCGTTGTCGGGCTAAAGCGGGGGGGGATGAATGAGCAGTTCTTC
TRBJ1-4	TRBV5-1	NA	NA	13	CASSLSLDEKLFF	TGCGCCAGCAGCTTGAGCCTCGATGAAAAACTGTTTTTT
TRBJ2-1	TRBV2	NA	NA	15	CASRATAYSYNEQFF	TGTGCCAGCAGGGCAACAGCCTACTCCTACAATGAGCAGTTCTTC
TRBJ2-1	TRBV7-9	NA	NA	16	CASSLAWSSTYNEQFF	TGTGCCAGCAGCTTAGCATGGAGTAGCACCTACAATGAGCAGTTCTTC
TRBJ2-5	TRBV7-9	NA	NA	12	CASSPTRETQYF	TGTGCCAGCAGCCCTACCCGGGAGACCCAGTACTTC
TRBJ1-4	TRBV9	NA	NA	16	CASSVGSLGGDEKLFF	TGTGCCAGCAGCGTAGGGTCGTTGGGGGGAGACGAAAAACTGTTTTTT
TRBJ1-5	TRBV30	few	TRBD1	14	CAWSARDRFQPQHF	TGTGCCTGGAGTGCGCGGGACAGGTTCCAGCCCCAGCATTTT
TRBJ1-1	TRBV5-1	NA	NA	15	CASSLAGVRNTEAFF	TGCGCCAGCAGCTTGGCCGGGGTGAGGAACACTGAAGCTTTCTTT
TRBJ2-7	TRBV6-5	NA	NA	13	CASTGISPSEQYF	TGTGCCAGCACCGGGATTTCTCCCTCCGAGCAGTACTTC
TRBJ2-3	TRBV18	NA	TRBD2	16	CASSGTSGGSTDTQYF	TGTGCCAGCTCCGGGACTAGCGGGGGATCCACAGATACGCAGTATTTT
TRBJ1-1	TRBV7-9	NA	TRBD1	16	CASSSIRTGPNTEAFF	TGTGCCAGCAGCTCAATTAGGACAGGCCCGAACACTGAAGCTTTCTTT
TRBJ1-3	TRBV21-1	once	NA	19	CASSLNPFRGGGVGNTIYF	TGTGCCAGCAGCCTAAACCCCTTTCGGGGAGGGGGAGTAGGAAACACCATATATTTT
TRBJ1-6	TRBV28	NA	NA	15	CASKSHSGYNSPLHF	TGTGCCAGCAAGTCCCATTCGGGTTATAATTCACCCCTCCACTTT
TRBJ1-4	TRBV27	NA	NA	16	CASSQDRSATNEKLFF	TGTGCCAGCAGTCAAGACAGGAGTGCAACTAATGAAAAACTGTTTTTT
TRBJ2-3	TRBV7-9	once	TRBD2	15	CASSRGLAGFDTQYF	TGTGCCAGCAGCCGGGGACTAGCGGGGTTTGATACGCAGTATTTT
TRBJ2-7	TRBV13	NA	NA	14	CASSFRGSSYEQYF	TGTGCCAGCAGCTTCCGAGGGAGCTCCTACGAGCAGTACTTC
TRBJ2-7	TRBV3-1/TRBV3-2	NA	TRBD2	15	CASSQGLAGTYEQYF	TGTGCCAGCAGCCAAGGACTAGCGGGGACCTACGAGCAGTACTTC
TRBJ1-2	TRBV4-1	NA	NA	12	CASSQDGQGCTF	TGCGCCAGCAGCCAAGATGGGCAGGGTTGTACCTTC
TRBJ1-6	TRBV9	few	NA	12	CASSTQGSPLHF	TGTGCCAGCAGCACTCAGGGTTCACCCCTCCACTTT
TRBJ1-1	TRBV6-5	NA	NA	11	CASKQNTEAFF	TGTGCCAGCAAACAGAACACTGAAGCTTTCTTT
TRBJ1-1	TRBV7-6	NA	NA	13	CASSFQGGTEAFF	TGTGCCAGCAGCTTCCAGGGAGGGACTGAAGCTTTCTTT
TRBJ1-3	TRBV9	NA	TRBD1	15	CASSRTGTEGNTIYF	TGTGCCAGCAGCCGGACAGGGACCGAAGGAAACACCATATATTTT
TRBJ1-5	TRBV5-1	NA	TRBD1	18	CASSLGTGPINSNQPQHF	TGCGCCAGCAGCTTAGGGACAGGTCCTATCAATAGCAATCAGCCCCAGCATTTT
TRBJ1-2	TRBV10-3	NA	TRBD1	15	CAIGDRGPSNYGYTF	TGTGCCATCGGGGACAGGGGGCCTTCTAACTATGGCTACACCTTC
TRBJ1-5	TRBV2	NA	NA	14	CASSLQGEGQPQHF	TGTGCCAGCAGTTTACAGGGAGAGGGTCAGCCCCAGCATTTT
TRBJ1-3	TRBV6-1	NA	NA	16	CASSVGHLSSGNTIYF	TGTGCCAGCAGTGTGGGACACTTGAGCTCTGGAAACACCATATATTTT
TRBJ1-5	TRBV12-3/TRBV12-4	NA	NA	11	CASTIEEPQHF	TGTGCCAGCACCATTGAGGAGCCCCAGCATTTT
TRBJ1-1	TRBV11-3	NA	NA	15	CASSLSSRGNTEAFF	TGTGCCAGCAGCTTAAGCTCACGGGGGAACACTGAAGCTTTCTTT
TRBJ1-5	TRBV5-1	NA	TRBD1	14	CASSFGQGDQPQHF	TGCGCCAGCAGCTTCGGACAGGGGGACCAGCCCCAGCATTTT
TRBJ2-4	TRBV6-5	NA	NA	13	CASRPLAKNIQYF	TGTGCCAGCCGTCCTTTAGCCAAAAACATTCAGTACTTC
TRBJ1-4	TRBV2	NA	TRBD1	13	CASRDRVREKLFF	TGTGCCAGCAGGGACAGGGTTAGGGAAAAACTGTTTTTT
TRBJ2-3	TRBV7-9	NA	TRBD1	14	CASSEDRSHDTQYF	TGTGCCAGCAGCGAGGACAGGTCCCACGATACGCAGTATTTT
TRBJ2-1	TRBV10-3	NA	TRBD2	14	CAIVPGPGGNEQFF	TGTGCCATCGTCCCGGGCCCGGGGGGTAATGAGCAGTTCTTC
TRBJ1-2	TRBV7-9	NA	NA	11	CASSLNYGYTF	TGTGCCAGCAGCCTGAACTATGGCTACACCTTC
TRBJ1-4	TRBV4-1	NA	TRBD1	13	CASSQRDSEKLFF	TGCGCCAGCAGCCAACGGGACAGCGAAAAACTGTTTTTT
TRBJ2-7	TRBV3-1/TRBV3-2	NA	NA	14	CASSQSGRSYEQYF	TGTGCCAGCAGCCAATCAGGCCGATCCTACGAGCAGTACTTC
TRBJ1-2	TRBV5-1	NA	NA	14	CASSPNGEDYGYTF	TGCGCCAGCAGCCCTAATGGGGAGGACTATGGCTACACCTTC
TRBJ1-2	TRBV27	NA	NA	12	CASKQANYGYTF	TGTGCCAGCAAACAGGCTAACTATGGCTACACCTTC
TRBJ2-7	TRBV6-1	NA	TRBD1	15	CASSEATGGLYEQYF	TGTGCCAGCAGTGAAGCGACAGGGGGACTCTACGAGCAGTACTTC
TRBJ2-3	TRBV19	NA	NA	15	CASSRGFSQGDTQYF	TGTGCCAGTAGTAGGGGGTTCTCCCAGGGGGATACGCAGTATTTT